The present entry profiles one T cell receptor (beta chain) with its context. Its antigen is undetermined. During corrective heart surgery, resections were taken, and the thymus tissue came from them. Healthy Finnish infants having corrective surgery for congenital heart defects served as donors. Generated by immunoSEQ multiplex PCR, the TCRdb table keeps only in-frame clones and is missing some. The sample includes about 120,000 clones, about 95% of them seen just once. The data stem from a study of human thymus T cells. Overall study results and limits: What appeared biased in thymic and blood repertoires was the usage of V and J genes. Overlap was high between thymic repertoires from unrelated individuals, as reported in related research.

CDR1 LNHDA and CDR2 SQIVND come from the germline V gene (reference sequence). V gave up 7 bases and J gave up 11 bases; unmatched junction bases: 9. This CDR3 spans 13 amino acids. V and J are TRBV19 and TRBJ2-7, with 12 bases identical to TRBD2. The material sequenced was thymus tissue. The receptor was derived from a boy younger than two with a congenital heart defect but otherwise immunologically healthy. The CDR3 DNA follows: TGTGCCAGTACCCTGACTAGCGGGGGTCCCAAGTACTTC. It specifies CASTLTSGGPKYF. Full variable domain (missing parts from reference TRBV19 and TRBJ2-7): DGGITQSPKYLFRKEGQNVTLSCEQNLNHDAMYWYRQDPGQGLRLIYYSQIVNDFQKGDIAEGYSVSREKKESFPLTVTSAQKNPTAFYLCASTLTSGGPKYFGPGTRLTVT.